This TCR beta chain appears in the sequencing data of a study of T cell responses to AZD1222 COVID-19 vaccine. Study-wide results and limits: Receipt of two AZD1222 doses was followed by a rise in Spike-specific TCR breadth and depth.

This clone was counted once. The antigen remains undetermined. Profiling relied on immunoSEQ multiplex PCR, and the TCRdb table lists in-frame clones only, not all of them. The sample includes over 150,000 clones, 90% of them seen just once. This TCR was sampled from an adult in good health. This specimen was peripheral blood, taken on day 0 of AZD1222 vaccination.

The CDR3 DNA sequence: TGTGCCAGCAGCCGTGACAGGGGGAGAATAAACACTGAAGCTTTCTTT. It encodes CASSRDRGRINTEAFF. This chain links TRBV11-2 with TRBJ1-1; 9 bases are shared with TRBD1. CDR1 SGHAT and CDR2 FQNNGV come from the germline V gene. The CDR3 covers 16 residues. Losses at the gene ends were 5 bases for V and 2 bases for J; bases not matched to a gene: 9.